This is a list of T cell receptor beta chains from one sample in a study of technical replicates of blood from a few donors. Here immunoSEQ multiplex PCR was the method, and the copy in TCRdb shows in-frame clones only, minus some. The sample shows roughly 68,000 clones, more than 75% of them seen only once. The sequenced sample was PBMCs. The receptors were sampled from a human donor in good health. Some clones in this sample may be carry-over from other donors' samples. Both conserved end residues are part of each CDR3. D genes are given only for firm matches. Rows may omit the clone size; those that give it use once, few, many or a size class.

j_gene | v_gene | d_gene | abundance | CDR3nt | CDR3aa
TRBJ2-1 | TRBV19 | TRBD2 | once | TGTGCCAGTAGTATGGGGGTAGCGGGAGTTTGGGGAGATGAGCAGTTCTTC | CASSMGVAGVWGDEQFF
TRBJ2-3 | TRBV2 | TRBD1 | NA | TGTGCCAGCAGAGGGGGCCAGGGGTCACCCGGCTCAGATACGCAGTATTTT | CASRGGQGSPGSDTQYF
TRBJ2-7 | TRBV7-6 | NA | few | TGTGCCAGCAGTCCTACAGGTCCCTACGAGCAGTACTTC | CASSPTGPYEQYF
TRBJ2-5 | TRBV7-2 | NA | NA | TGTGCCAGCAGCTTAGCGGGAGGAATCCAAGAGACCCAGTACTTC | CASSLAGGIQETQYF
TRBJ2-7 | TRBV2 | NA | NA | TGTGCCAGCAGTGAGTACACTACCTACGAGCAGTACTTC | CASSEYTTYEQYF
TRBJ1-3 | TRBV5-1 | NA | NA | TGCGCCAGCAGCTGGTACCCAGGGACACCAGGACGTCGAAACACCATATATTTT | CASSWYPGTPGRRNTIYF
TRBJ2-2 | TRBV19 | TRBD2 | NA | TGTGCCAGTAAGAGAGGGACTAGCGGGGCCGAGGGCACCGGGGAGCTGTTTTTT | CASKRGTSGAEGTGELFF
TRBJ2-2 | TRBV2 | NA | few | TGTGCCAGCAGTTCCTCTAGGACCGGGGAGCTGTTTTTT | CASSSSRTGELFF
TRBJ1-1 | TRBV11-2 | NA | NA | TGTGCCAGCAGCTTACCCCCCATGAACACTGAAGCTTTCTTT | CASSLPPMNTEAFF
TRBJ2-7 | TRBV19 | NA | NA | TGTGCCAGTAGTAGGGGCTGGGCGGCGGCTTACGAGCAGTACTTC | CASSRGWAAAYEQYF
TRBJ1-5 | TRBV7-2 | TRBD1 | NA | TGTGCCAGCAGCTTAAGGGGGCAGCAGCCCCAGCATTTT | CASSLRGQQPQHF
TRBJ2-3 | TRBV2 | TRBD1 | NA | TGTGCCAGCATCCGGGCAGGGGGCAGGGCAGATACGCAGTATTTT | CASIRAGGRADTQYF
TRBJ2-3 | TRBV2 | TRBD2 | NA | TGTGCCAGAAGTAGCGGGGGGGCTGGCACAGATACGCAGTATTTT | CARSSGGAGTDTQYF
TRBJ2-3 | TRBV4-1 | TRBD1 | NA | TGCGCCAGCAGCCGGGACAGGGTACGTTATTTT | CASSRDRVRYF
TRBJ2-4 | TRBV4-1 | TRBD2 | once | TGCGCCAGCAGCCAAGGAACGAGCGGGGGGGCGGCCAAAAACATTCAGTACTTC | CASSQGTSGGAAKNIQYF
TRBJ1-1 | TRBV18 | NA | NA | TGTGCCAGCTCCCCCATGGCGAACACTGAAGCTTTCTTT | CASSPMANTEAFF
TRBJ2-7 | TRBV2 | NA | NA | TGTGCCAGCGGGGGCCTCTACGAGCAGTACTTC | CASGGLYEQYF
TRBJ2-7 | TRBV19 | NA | NA | TGTGCCAGTAGTCTGGACGGCGGGCCCTACGAGCAGTACTTC | CASSLDGGPYEQYF
TRBJ1-4 | TRBV4-3 | NA | NA | TGCGCCAGCAGCCAAGATGCGGCGGATAATGAAAAACTGTTTTTT | CASSQDAADNEKLFF
TRBJ1-1 | TRBV18 | NA | few | TGTGCCAGCTCACCACAAAAGCGGACGGTGAACACTGAAGCTTTCTTT | CASSPQKRTVNTEAFF
TRBJ1-2 | TRBV4-3 | TRBD1 | few | TGCGCCAGCAGCCAGGTGACAGGGAAGGACTACACCTTC | CASSQVTGKDYTF
TRBJ2-3 | TRBV5-1 | TRBD2 | NA | TGCGCCAGCAGCTCCGGGACTAGCGACACAGATACGCAGTATTTT | CASSSGTSDTDTQYF
TRBJ2-3 | TRBV11-2 | NA | NA | TGTGCCAGCAGCTTAGAGGGCCGCACAGATACGCAGTATTTT | CASSLEGRTDTQYF
TRBJ2-1 | TRBV9 | TRBD2 | NA | TGTGCCAGCAGCGTACAGGCGGGGGGTCCGAATGAGCAGTTCTTC | CASSVQAGGPNEQFF
TRBJ2-1 | TRBV7-2 | NA | NA | TGTGCCAGCAGCTCCCCGGGGTGGAATTCCTACAATGAGCAGTTCTTC | CASSSPGWNSYNEQFF
TRBJ2-5 | TRBV19 | TRBD2 | NA | TGTGCCAGTAGTACCGATCCCGCCGCGGGAGGGGTGGAGACCCAGTACTTC | CASSTDPAAGGVETQYF
TRBJ1-2 | TRBV7-9 | TRBD1 | NA | TGTGCCAGCAGCTTAGTGGGACAGGGGACCTATGGCTACACCTTC | CASSLVGQGTYGYTF
TRBJ1-1 | TRBV27 | NA | few | TGTGCCAGCAGTTCCCCCTACAGTGATCCGAACACTGAAGCTTTCTTT | CASSSPYSDPNTEAFF
TRBJ1-3 | TRBV18 | NA | few | TGTGCCAGCTCACCCCCGGGTAGGAGCTCTGGAAACACCATATATTTT | CASSPPGRSSGNTIYF
TRBJ1-2 | TRBV7-2 | NA | NA | TGTGCCAGCAGCTTAGTTGTAGGGGAATATGGCTACACCTTC | CASSLVVGEYGYTF
TRBJ2-7 | TRBV5-4 | NA | few | TGTGCCAGCAGCCCCACCAAAGGGGCTAGGTACGAGCAGTACTTC | CASSPTKGARYEQYF
TRBJ2-5 | TRBV7-7 | NA | NA | TGTGCCAGCAGCCCCTTCGGGGAGACCCAGTACTTC | CASSPFGETQYF
TRBJ2-3 | TRBV9 | TRBD2 | once | TGTGCCAGCAGCGTAAGGCTAGCGGGAGTGGATACGCAGTATTTT | CASSVRLAGVDTQYF
TRBJ1-1 | TRBV7-2 | NA | NA | TGTGCCAGCAGCTTAGACATTTTGTACACTGAAGCTTTCTTT | CASSLDILYTEAFF
TRBJ2-1 | TRBV6-5 | TRBD2 | NA | TGTGCCAGCAGTACTAGCGGGAGGTACGACAATGAGCAGTTCTTC | CASSTSGRYDNEQFF
TRBJ2-3 | TRBV9 | NA | NA | TGTGCCAGCAGCGTAGATGGCAGCACAGATACGCAGTATTTT | CASSVDGSTDTQYF
TRBJ2-1 | TRBV7-9 | TRBD1 | NA | TGTGCCAGCAGCTTAGAGCCAGGGGGCTACGGGAGTGAGCAGTTCTTC | CASSLEPGGYGSEQFF
TRBJ2-2 | TRBV5-4 | NA | NA | TGTGCCAGCAGCTTGAAGGGGTCCAACACCGGGGAGCTGTTTTTT | CASSLKGSNTGELFF
TRBJ2-5 | TRBV13 | NA | NA | TGTGCCAGCAGCGCGTGGGACAAAAGGGGTGAGACCCAGTACTTC | CASSAWDKRGETQYF
TRBJ2-1 | TRBV9 | TRBD1 | NA | TGTGCCAGCAGCCCCCGACAGGGGGAAAATGAGCAGTTCTTC | CASSPRQGENEQFF
TRBJ2-7 | TRBV29-1 | TRBD2 | NA | TGCAGCACAAGGACTAGCGCTGCCTACGAGCAGTACTTC | CSTRTSAAYEQYF
TRBJ2-7 | TRBV16 | NA | once | TGTGCCAGCAGCCATCTAGATTCGCTCTACGAGCAGTACTTC | CASSHLDSLYEQYF
TRBJ1-1 | TRBV4-3 | NA | NA | TGCGCCAGCAGCCGAGAGACAGGTCGCGAAGCTTTCTTT | CASSRETGREAFF
TRBJ1-2 | TRBV6-5 | NA | NA | TGTGCCAGCAGACTGAGGTCAAAGCCCTACTATGGCTACACCTTC | CASRLRSKPYYGYTF
TRBJ1-2 | TRBV30 | NA | NA | TGTGCCTGGAGTGCCGACAGAGGCGGCTACACCTTC | CAWSADRGGYTF
TRBJ2-3 | TRBV5-1 | TRBD2 | NA | TGCGCCAGCAGCTCACCGCCGGGACTAGCGGCGGTCGCAGATACGCAGTATTTT | CASSSPPGLAAVADTQYF
TRBJ2-3 | TRBV2 | NA | NA | TGTGCCAGCCGCGAACGGTTGATAGCGGCTAGCACAGATACGCAGTATTTT | CASRERLIAASTDTQYF
TRBJ2-7 | TRBV7-9 | TRBD2 | NA | TGTGCCAGCAGCTTAGGAGGACTAGCGGTAACCTACGAGCAGTACTTC | CASSLGGLAVTYEQYF
TRBJ2-3 | TRBV5-1 | NA | NA | TGCGCCAGCAGCCCGGAGGCCACTCGGACAGATACGCAGTATTTT | CASSPEATRTDTQYF
TRBJ1-1 | TRBV6-6 | NA | NA | TGTGCCAGCAGTTACTCGGGGCTGTACACTGAAGCTTTCTTT | CASSYSGLYTEAFF
TRBJ1-4 | TRBV9 | TRBD1 | NA | TGTGCCAGCAGCGGAGGGGGCTCCGGGGAAAAACTGTTTTTT | CASSGGGSGEKLFF
TRBJ2-1 | TRBV5-1 | TRBD2 | NA | TGCGCCAGCAGCGGCCAAGCGGGGGGAGTTACAATGACGCAGTTCTTC | CASSGQAGGVTMTQFF
TRBJ2-5 | TRBV11-2 | NA | NA | TGTGCCAGCAGCTTAGGGTTGGGCAGGGGAGTGGTAGAGACCCAGTACTTC | CASSLGLGRGVVETQYF